This T cell receptor beta chain was profiled in a study of blood T cell repertoires in COVID-19. Seattle patient enrollment occurred during active infection, with longitudinal follow-up thereafter. Source study methods: Cell counts per sample came from amplifying reference gene primers. Data came from immunoSEQ multiplex PCR; TCRdb stores just in-frame clones and leaves some out. The V and J calls and clone size are taken from that table; D and trimming were inferred from the DNA. The sample yields 400,000 to 450,000 clones, roughly 90% seen once. V lost 6 bases to trimming and J lost 5 bases, with 16 bases between them. Germline assignment: CDR1 SQVTM and CDR2 ANQGSEA. CDR3 length: 13 amino acids.

The origin of this receptor is a man younger than 35 with COVID-19, enrolled during active disease. The V call is TRBV29-1, the J call TRBJ1-2; tentatively, D is TRBD1 (5 bases). The material sequenced was peripheral blood. The CDR3 sequence: CSVRDSREYGYTF. The CDR3 region has the DNA TGCAGCGTGCGTGACAGTCGAGAATATGGCTACACCTTC.